One and the same sample provided the 26 T cell receptor beta chains below, sequenced in a study of blood T cell repertoires in COVID-19. Data came from immunoSEQ multiplex PCR; TCRdb stores just in-frame clones and leaves some out. Of over 200,000 clones listed, approximately 84% were seen once; the top ten hold 7.6%. Sequenced sample: peripheral blood. These receptors all come from a woman aged 45-65 years with active or convalescent COVID-19.

In nucleotides, the CDR3 is TGTGCCAGCGGGTCAGGGGGCTTCCCCTATGGCTACACCTTC. This sequence encodes CASGSGGFPYGYTF. The chain is built from TRBV6-5 and TRBJ1-2, with 8 bases matching TRBD1. Per the germline V gene, CDR1 is MNHEY and CDR2 is SVGAGI. CDR3 size: 14 residues. J was trimmed by 4 bases and V by 8 bases; bases with no gene match: 9.

This clone was seen many times. The chain uses TRBV7-6 and TRBJ2-5; no reliable D call. Germline V gene data show CDR1 as SGHVS and CDR2 as FNYEAQ. This CDR3 has 15 residues. V lost 1 base to trimming and J lost 2 bases, with 11 bases between them. The DNA for the CDR3 is TGTGCCAGCAGCTTAGAGAAGACCAGGCAAGAGACCCAGTACTTC. Protein sequence: CASSLEKTRQETQYF.

This clone occurred once. This sequence joins TRBV27 and TRBJ1-2; 7 positions match TRBD1. CDR3 length equals 14 residues. Germline values: CDR1 MNHEY, CDR2 SMNVEV (reference sequence). V trimming: 5 bases; J trimming: 4 bases; junction bases outside the gene matches: 7. CDR3 residues: CASSPRQGGYGYTF. The CDR3 coding sequence is TGTGCCAGCAGTCCGCGACAGGGCGGCTATGGCTACACCTTC.

This clone has more than one count but fewer than ten. The V call is TRBV5-1, the J call TRBJ2-1; a possible D gene is TRBD2 (6 bases). Germline CDR1 SGHRS, CDR2 YFSETQ. CDR3 length: 15 amino acids. Trimming took 0 bases from V and 0 from J, leaving 7 bases between them. CDR3 amino acids: CASSLEAGSYNEQFF. The CDR3 bases are TGCGCCAGCAGCTTGGAAGCGGGCTCCTACAATGAGCAGTTCTTC.

The genes are TRBV24-1 and TRBJ1-1, with a weak D call TRBD1 (6 bases). V was shortened by 0 bases and J by 11 bases, with 12 bases between the two germline ends. The CDR3 totals 13 residues. The germline gives CDR1 KGHDR, CDR2 SFDVKD. The CDR3 region is CATSDLAGVAAFF. CDR3 bases: TGTGCCACCAGTGATTTGGCAGGGGTTGCGGCTTTCTTT.

Comments on this clone: This sample includes further DNA sequences coding for the same CDR3. The rearrangement links TRBV7-9 to TRBJ1-3; tentatively, D is TRBD1 (5 bases). CDR3 length: 14 residues. Trimming pared 3 bases from V and 4 bases from J, leaving 10 bases between. CDR1 is SEHNR and CDR2 is FQNEAQ in the germline V gene (reference sequence). CDR3 in amino acids: CASSLGGTGNTIYF. The CDR3 coding sequence is TGTGCCAGCAGCTTGGGGGGGACCGGAAACACCATATATTTT.

The J gene is TRBJ2-5, the V gene TRBV24-1, with D possibly being TRBD1 (5 bases). The CDR3 length is 11 residues. V was trimmed by 7 bases and J by 4 bases, leaving 6 bases between them. Per the germline V gene, CDR1 is KGHDR and CDR2 is SFDVKD. This CDR3 is CATSQGETQYF. The CDR3, as DNA: TGTGCCACCAGCCAGGGAGAGACCCAGTACTTC.

The table lists this clone with a count of one. The chain recombines TRBV11-2 with TRBJ2-5; 7 positions agree with TRBD1. V gave up 6 bases and J gave up 5 bases; unmatched junction bases: 12. The CDR3 is 15 residues long. Germline V lookup: CDR1 SGHAT, CDR2 FQNNGV. The CDR3 DNA reads TGTGCCAGCAGTAAAAGGGGGCGCGTCCAGGAGACCCAGTACTTC. As protein: CASSKRGRVQETQYF.

The chain has TRBV10-3 and TRBJ1-3; possible D gene TRBD1, 5 bases. Trimming shortened V by 6 bases and J by 4 bases, and 13 bases separated the two germline ends. CDR1 ENHRY and CDR2 SYGVKD come from the germline V gene. The CDR3 is 14 residues long. The CDR3 region is CAIRNSRVGNTIYF. CDR3 DNA: TGTGCCATCAGGAATTCCAGGGTGGGAAACACCATATATTTT.

The V and J genes are TRBV7-8 and TRBJ1-2; D not certain. V was cut by 5 bases and J by 3 bases, with 13 bases left in between. The CDR3 is 14 amino acids. Germline values: CDR1 SGHVS, CDR2 FQNEAQ. The CDR3 sequence: CASSPLYRDYGYTF. Written as DNA, the CDR3 is TGTGCCAGCAGCCCACTTTACCGCGACTATGGCTACACCTTC.

The CDR3 DNA reads TGTGCCAGCTCCCGGACAGTTACCTACGAGCAGTACGTC. Amino acid sequence: CASSRTVTYEQYV. This rearrangement joins TRBV7-8 to TRBJ2-7; TRBD1 might be the D (6 bases). The CDR3 sequence is 13 residues long. The V end was cut by 8 bases, the J end by 2 bases, with 13 bases between. Germline CDR1 is SGHVS and CDR2 is FQNEAQ.

The chain has TRBV24-1 and TRBJ2-1; maybe TRBD2 (5 bases). The CDR3 runs 14 residues. With 4 bases removed from V and 8 bases from J, the gap between germline ends came to 14 bases. CDR1 and CDR2 (germline): KGHDR, SFDVKD. The CDR3 nucleotides read TGTGCCACCAGTGACCACGAGGGCACCCATGAGCAGTTCTTC. Protein product: CATSDHEGTHEQFF.

This clone has just a few counts. CDR3 residues: CASSIPSSGQNYGYTF. CDR3 sequence (DNA): TGTGCCAGCAGTATTCCATCGTCGGGACAGAACTATGGCTACACCTTC. The rearrangement links TRBV28 to TRBJ1-2; 7 bases line up with TRBD1. This CDR3 comprises 16 residues. Germline CDR1 reads MDHEN; CDR2 reads SYDVKM. Germline trimming cut 5 bases from V and 2 bases from J; bases unmatched to any gene: 11.

This chain links TRBV9 with TRBJ2-3; the D gene is possibly TRBD1 (5 bases). Per germline, CDR1 SGDLS and CDR2 YYNGEE. The CDR3 length is 12 residues. Trimming removed 0 bases at V and 11 bases at J, with 10 bases between. This CDR3 reads CASSVENRQQYF. For the CDR3, the DNA is TGTGCCAGCAGCGTAGAGAACAGGCAGCAGTATTTT.

The chain is built from TRBV5-4 and TRBJ2-3; 9 nucleotides align to TRBD2. Germline V lookup: CDR1 SGHNT, CDR2 YYREEE (reference sequence). The CDR3 runs to 15 residues. J lost 11 bases, V lost 6 bases, and 16 bases had no gene match. The CDR3 loop reads CASTWRSGGSRGQYF. The CDR3, as DNA: TGTGCCAGCACCTGGAGGAGCGGGGGGTCCCGCGGGCAGTATTTT.

The chain couples TRBV2 to TRBJ2-5, with D perhaps TRBD2 (5 bases). This CDR3 is 11 amino acids long. Germline V gene lookup returns CDR1 SNHLY and CDR2 FYNNEI. V dropped 6 bases and J dropped 8 bases, with 10 bases sitting between them. CDR3 DNA: TGTGCCAGCAGGGGCGGGCCAACCCAGTACTTC. This translates into CASRGGPTQYF.

The J gene is TRBJ2-6, the V gene TRBV7-9, with D hard to call. From germline, CDR1 is SEHNR and CDR2 FQNEAQ (reference sequence). The CDR3 runs 15 residues. The germline V and J ends were trimmed by 5 bases and 0 bases, with 8 bases remaining between them. CDR3 sequence reads: CASSHTGSGANVLTF. CDR3 in DNA: TGTGCCAGCAGCCATACGGGCTCTGGGGCCAACGTCCTGACTTTC. The full variable domain, with the rest looked up from reference TRBV7-9 and TRBJ2-6, is DTGVSQNPRHKITKRGQNVTFRCDPISEHNRLYWYRQTLGQGPEFLTYFQNEAQLEKSRLLSDRFSAERPKGSFSTLEIQRTEQGDSAMYLCASSHTGSGANVLTFGAGSRLTVL.

The chain carries TRBV4-1 and TRBJ1-4, with a possible D match to TRBD1 (5 bases). Per germline, CDR1 MGHRA and CDR2 YSYEKL. This CDR3 spans 16 amino acids. The ends were cut back, 4 bases at V and 7 bases at J, with 19 bases in the middle. CDR3 sequence: CASSRLEQGAGEKLFF. In DNA form, the CDR3 reads TGCGCCAGCAGCCGCCTTGAGCAGGGCGCCGGTGAAAAACTGTTTTTT.

The rearrangement uses TRBV24-1 and TRBJ2-3, with D possibly matching TRBD2 (6 bases). The CDR3 covers 16 residues. In germline, CDR1 is KGHDR, CDR2 SFDVKD. V lost 5 bases, J lost 0 bases, and 14 bases lay in between. CDR3 bases: TGTGCCACCAGTGCCCCTGGGCGGGGTAGCACAGATACGCAGTATTTT. Its protein product is CATSAPGRGSTDTQYF.

The V gene is TRBV10-3, the J gene TRBJ2-7; TRBD2 matches 14 bases. V lost 6 bases and J lost 3; bases outside the gene matches: 13. Germline CDR1 and CDR2: ENHRY and SYGVKD. The CDR3 extends over 18 amino acids. DNA for the CDR3: TGTGCCATCAGCGGGGGACTAGCGGGAGCAAGCCAAATCTACGAGCAGTACTTC. Residues: CAISGGLAGASQIYEQYF.

Of note for this clone: Compared with germline, one end of the junction differs, possibly owing to a read error. The chain uses TRBV6-2 or TRBV6-3 and TRBJ2-2, with 12 nucleotides matching TRBD2. The CDR3 runs 18 residues. Germline-derived CDR1 and CDR2 are MNHEY and SVGEGT. CDR3 protein: CASSHSHTSGRFTGELFF. In DNA, the CDR3 is TGTGCCAGCAGTCACTCCCATACTAGCGGGAGGTTTACCGGGGAGCTGTTTTTT.

In its sample, this clone was seen once. V usage is TRBV30 and J usage is TRBJ2-2; D possibly corresponds to TRBD1 (5 bases). Germline lookup yields CDR1 GTSNPN and CDR2 SVGIG (reference sequence). The CDR3 is 13 residues long. The V and J ends lost 5 bases and 2 bases respectively, with 9 bases between them. CDR3 DNA sequence: TGTGCCTGGGCTGGACAAAACACCGGGGAGCTGTTTTTT. Translating gives CAWAGQNTGELFF.

This clone was detected only a few times. The chain recombines TRBV5-1 with TRBJ2-7; 8 nucleotides match TRBD1. Germline-derived CDR1 and CDR2 are SGHRS and YFSETQ. This CDR3 has 15 amino acids. With 1 base clipped from V and 4 bases from J, the junction kept 7 bases outside the gene matches. In nucleotides, the CDR3 is TGCGCCAGCAGCTTGTGGGGCCAGGGGGCGTACGAGCAGTACTTC. It is translated as CASSLWGQGAYEQYF.

The gene calls are TRBV5-6 and TRBJ1-5; D uncertain. This CDR3 spans 14 amino acids. The V end was cut by 2 bases, the J end by 6 bases, with 12 bases between. Germline V CDR1 and CDR2: SGHDT, YYEEEE. CDR3 residues: CASSFSGRLQPQHF. In DNA form, the CDR3 reads TGTGCCAGCAGCTTCAGCGGGAGACTTCAGCCCCAGCATTTT.

This clone was found a few times. Other DNA sequences in this specimen translate into the identical CDR3. The rearrangement links TRBV2 to TRBJ1-2; TRBD1 might be the D (6 bases). Looked up from germline, CDR1 is SNHLY and CDR2 is FYNNEI. This CDR3 is built from 13 residues. V dropped 4 bases and J dropped 2 bases, with 8 bases sitting between them. The CDR3 DNA reads as TGTGCCAGCAGTGTGCAGGGGAACTATGGCTACACCTTC. Its protein is CASSVQGNYGYTF.

This clone appeared many times. Other DNA sequences in this specimen translate into the identical CDR3. V and J are TRBV6-5 and TRBJ1-2; the match to TRBD1 covers 11 bases. CDR3 length: 16 amino acids. V trimming: 0 bases; J trimming: 8 bases; junction bases outside the gene matches: 8. CDR1 is MNHEY and CDR2 is SVGAGI in the germline V gene. The CDR3 loop reads CASSYSRTGGLVGYTF. The CDR3 nucleotides are TGTGCCAGCAGTTACTCGAGGACAGGGGGCCTTGTGGGCTACACCTTC.